A selection of T cell receptor beta chains follows, all from one sample in a study of T cell repertoires in cytomegalovirus infection. A single record per CDR3 protein comes from TCRdb applying MiXCR to the reads. The table has 830,000 or so distinct CDR3 sequences, around a third seen once. Their antigens are not known. The sequenced sample was cultured CD8+ T cells from PBMCs, obtained from culture after CMV antigen stimulation. The receptor set was obtained from a human donor in good health (CMV status not recorded). Some clones in this sample may be carry-over from other donors' samples. The CDR3 runs from the conserved cysteine through the conserved F or W. The D gene is left open where the match is weak. Only some rows state a clone size, as once, few, many or a class for expanded clones.

TRBJ2-5 . . TRBV27 13 CASSLGTLATQYF TGTGCCAGCAGTTTAGGGACGCTCGCGACCCAGTACTTC
TRBJ2-5 . many TRBV7-8 14 CASSLGGWQETQYF TGTGCCAGCAGCTTAGGGGGGTGGCAAGAGACCCAGTACTTC
TRBJ1-2 . many TRBV7-9 11 CASSSRGGYTF TGTGCCAGCAGCTCGAGGGGCGGCTACACCTTC
TRBJ2-2 . few TRBV6-2/TRBV6-3 14 CASSVGANTGELFF TGTGCCAGCAGTGTCGGAGCGAACACCGGGGAGCTGTTTTTT
TRBJ1-3 . few TRBV6-1 14 CASSESRRGNTIYF TGTGCCAGCAGTGAATCAAGACGGGGAAACACCATATATTTT
TRBJ2-3 . . TRBV7-8 14 CASSPLEGPDTQYF TGTGCCAGCAGCCCGTTAGAGGGACCAGATACGCAGTATTTT
TRBJ1-1 . . TRBV7-8 12 CASGRVITEAFF TGTGCCAGCGGTCGGGTGATCACTGAAGCTTTCTTT
TRBJ2-1 . many TRBV9 13 CASSVSEYNEQFF TGTGCCAGCAGCGTTTCAGAGTACAATGAGCAGTTCTTC
TRBJ1-1 . few TRBV2 14 CASSEVNRATEAFF TGTGCCAGCAGTGAAGTTAACAGGGCCACTGAAGCTTTCTTT
TRBJ1-6 . few TRBV12-3/TRBV12-4 16 CASSLGGPSRYSPLHF TGTGCCAGCAGTCTTGGCGGCCCAAGCCGGTATTCACCCCTCCACTTT
TRBJ2-3 TRBD2 . TRBV7-9 14 CASPGTSGTDTQYF TGTGCCAGCCCCGGGACTAGCGGCACAGATACGCAGTATTTT
TRBJ2-5 . many TRBV7-2 14 CASSLVGRGETQYF TGTGCCAGCAGCTTAGTTGGTAGGGGAGAGACCCAGTACTTC
TRBJ2-2 . few TRBV19 13 CASSMMLTGELFF TGTGCCAGTAGTATGATGCTAACCGGGGAGCTGTTTTTT
TRBJ2-3 . . TRBV2 14 CASNRGADEDTQYF TGTGCCAGCAATAGGGGGGCGGATGAAGATACGCAGTATTTT
TRBJ2-2 . few TRBV4-3 18 CASSQELSDIANTGELFF TGCGCCAGCAGCCAAGAGTTGTCGGACATAGCGAACACCGGGGAGCTGTTTTTT